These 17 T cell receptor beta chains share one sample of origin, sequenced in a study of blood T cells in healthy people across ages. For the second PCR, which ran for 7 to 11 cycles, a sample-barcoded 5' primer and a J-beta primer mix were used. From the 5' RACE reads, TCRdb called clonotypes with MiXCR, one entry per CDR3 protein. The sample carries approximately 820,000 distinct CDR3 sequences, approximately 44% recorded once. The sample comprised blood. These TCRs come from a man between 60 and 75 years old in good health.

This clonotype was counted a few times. In DNA, the CDR3 is TGCGCCAGCAGCCAAGGCCCACCATCCGGCACAGATACGCAGTATTTT. It yields the protein CASSQGPPSGTDTQYF. V usage is TRBV4-3 and J usage is TRBJ2-3; D not certain. The germline gives CDR1 LGHNA, CDR2 YSLEER. Trimming removed 1 base at V and 1 base at J, with 12 bases between. The CDR3 extends over 16 amino acids.

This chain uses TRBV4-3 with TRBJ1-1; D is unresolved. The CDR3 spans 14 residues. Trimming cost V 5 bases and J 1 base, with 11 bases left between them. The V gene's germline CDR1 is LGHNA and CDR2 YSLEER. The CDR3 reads CASSLKLRNTEAFF. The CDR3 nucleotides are TGCGCCAGCAGCTTAAAACTGAGGAACACTGAAGCTTTCTTT.

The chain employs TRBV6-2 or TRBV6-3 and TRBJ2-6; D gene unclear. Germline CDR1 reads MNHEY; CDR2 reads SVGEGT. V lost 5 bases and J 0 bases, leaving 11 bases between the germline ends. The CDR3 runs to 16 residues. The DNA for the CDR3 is TGTGCCAGCAGTAGAGTCCCAAACTCTGGGGCCAACGTCCTGACTTTC. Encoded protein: CASSRVPNSGANVLTF.

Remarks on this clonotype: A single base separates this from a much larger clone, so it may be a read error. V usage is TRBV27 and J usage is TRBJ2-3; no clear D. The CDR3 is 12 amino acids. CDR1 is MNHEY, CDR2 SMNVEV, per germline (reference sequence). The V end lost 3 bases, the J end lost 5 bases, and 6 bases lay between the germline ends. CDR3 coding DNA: TGTGCCAGCAGTTTTGGTATAGATACGCAGTATTTT. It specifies CASSFGIDTQYF.

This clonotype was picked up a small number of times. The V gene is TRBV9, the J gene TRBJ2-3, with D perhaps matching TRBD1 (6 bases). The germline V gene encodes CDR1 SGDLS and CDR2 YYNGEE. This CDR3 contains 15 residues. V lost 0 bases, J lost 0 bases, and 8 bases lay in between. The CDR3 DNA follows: TGTGCCAGCAGCGTAGACAGGGTCAGCACAGATACGCAGTATTTT. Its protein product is CASSVDRVSTDTQYF.

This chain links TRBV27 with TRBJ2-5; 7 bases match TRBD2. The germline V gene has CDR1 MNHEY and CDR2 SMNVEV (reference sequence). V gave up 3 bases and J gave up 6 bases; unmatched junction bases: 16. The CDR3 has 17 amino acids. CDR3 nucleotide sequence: TGTGCCAGCAGTTTTTTCGGAAGCGGGGTAGCTTTCAAGACCCAGTACTTC. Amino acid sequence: CASSFFGSGVAFKTQYF.

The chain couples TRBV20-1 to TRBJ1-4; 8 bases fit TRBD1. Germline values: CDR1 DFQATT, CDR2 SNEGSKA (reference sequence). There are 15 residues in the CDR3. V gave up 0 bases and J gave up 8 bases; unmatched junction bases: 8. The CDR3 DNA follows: TGCAGTGCTAGAGATCTCGGACAGGGAAAAGAAAAACTGTTTTTT. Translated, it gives CSARDLGQGKEKLFF.

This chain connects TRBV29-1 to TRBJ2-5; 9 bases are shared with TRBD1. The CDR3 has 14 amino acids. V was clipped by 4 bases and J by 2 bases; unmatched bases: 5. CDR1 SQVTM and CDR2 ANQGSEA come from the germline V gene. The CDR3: CSVGVGTGQETQYF. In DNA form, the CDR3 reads TGCAGCGTTGGGGTGGGGACAGGGCAAGAGACCCAGTACTTC.

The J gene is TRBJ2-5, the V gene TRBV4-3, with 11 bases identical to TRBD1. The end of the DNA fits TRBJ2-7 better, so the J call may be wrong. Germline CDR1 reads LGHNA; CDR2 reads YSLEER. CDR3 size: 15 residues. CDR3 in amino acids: CASSPRDRGGDEQYF. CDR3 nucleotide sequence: TGCGCCAGCAGCCCCAGGGACAGGGGGGGAGACGAGCAGTACTTC.

The DNA for the CDR3 is TGTGCCAGCAGTGTGCTCGATTCTGGACTCCACCGAGACACAGATACGCAGTATTTT. Its translation: CASSVLDSGLHRDTDTQYF. V gene TRBV25-1 combines with J gene TRBJ2-3; tentatively, D is TRBD2 (5 bases). The V end lost 4 bases, the J end lost 2 bases, and 25 bases lay between the germline ends. Germline V lookup: CDR1 MGHDK, CDR2 SYGVNS. This CDR3 contains 19 residues.

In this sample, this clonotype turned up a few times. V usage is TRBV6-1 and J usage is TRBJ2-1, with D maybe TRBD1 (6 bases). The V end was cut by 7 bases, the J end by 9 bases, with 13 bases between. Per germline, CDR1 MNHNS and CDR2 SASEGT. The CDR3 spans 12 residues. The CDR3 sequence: CASNRGGGEQFF. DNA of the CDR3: TGTGCCAGCAACCGAGGGGGTGGTGAGCAGTTCTTC.

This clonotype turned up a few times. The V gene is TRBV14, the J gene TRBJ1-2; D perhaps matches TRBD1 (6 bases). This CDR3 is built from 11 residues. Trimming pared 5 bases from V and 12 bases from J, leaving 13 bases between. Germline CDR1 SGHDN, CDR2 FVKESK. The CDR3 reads CASSSGAGHTF. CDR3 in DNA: TGTGCCAGCAGCTCAGGGGCGGGCCACACCTTC.

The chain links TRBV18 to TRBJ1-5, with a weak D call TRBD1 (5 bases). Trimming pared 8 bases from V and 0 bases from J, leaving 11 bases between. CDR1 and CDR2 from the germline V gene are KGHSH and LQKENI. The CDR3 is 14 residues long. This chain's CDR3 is CASTGTVSNQPQHF. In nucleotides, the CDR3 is TGTGCCAGCACCGGGACGGTTAGCAATCAGCCCCAGCATTTT.

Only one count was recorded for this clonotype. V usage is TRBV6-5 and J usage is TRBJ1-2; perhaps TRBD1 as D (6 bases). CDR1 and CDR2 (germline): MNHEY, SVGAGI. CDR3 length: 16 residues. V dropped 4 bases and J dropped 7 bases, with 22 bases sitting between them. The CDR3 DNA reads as TGTGCCAGCAGTTGGGCCGGGGGCGCAGTCCAAGCTGGCTACACCTTC. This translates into CASSWAGGAVQAGYTF.

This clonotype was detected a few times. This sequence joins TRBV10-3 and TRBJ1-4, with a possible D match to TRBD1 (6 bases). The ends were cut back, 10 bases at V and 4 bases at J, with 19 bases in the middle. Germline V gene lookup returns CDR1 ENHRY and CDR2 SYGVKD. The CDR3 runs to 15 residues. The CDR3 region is CATRTEQNFNEKLFF. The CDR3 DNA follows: TGTGCCACCCGGACAGAGCAAAACTTTAATGAAAAACTGTTTTTT.

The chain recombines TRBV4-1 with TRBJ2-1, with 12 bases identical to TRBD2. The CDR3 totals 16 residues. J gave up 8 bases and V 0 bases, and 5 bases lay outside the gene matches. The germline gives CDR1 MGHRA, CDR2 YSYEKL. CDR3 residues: CASSQEWASGGDEQFF. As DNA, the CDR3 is TGCGCCAGCAGCCAAGAGTGGGCTAGCGGGGGGGATGAGCAGTTCTTC.

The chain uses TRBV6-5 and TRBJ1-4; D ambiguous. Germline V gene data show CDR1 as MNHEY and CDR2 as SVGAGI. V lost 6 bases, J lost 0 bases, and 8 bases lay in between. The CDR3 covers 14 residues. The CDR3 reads CASRGSSTNEKLFF. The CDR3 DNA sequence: TGTGCCAGCAGAGGGTCGTCAACTAATGAAAAACTGTTTTTT.